The next 20 T cell receptor beta chains were all read from a single sample in a study of T cells in Graves' hyperthyroidism and ophthalmopathy (dated by TCRdb to between 2019 and 2020). Receptor libraries were prepared by multiplex PCR. The sample was run on an Illumina HiSeq 2000. The TCR beta CDR3 regions were amplified from RNA transcripts. A first-round RT-PCR of the TCR CDR3 used the HTBI primer set with the Qiagen OneStep RT-PCR kit. The raw public data were reprocessed by TCRdb itself: fastp quality trimming at Q25, MiXCR clonotype calling, in-frame beta chains only. Entries that share a CDR3 protein sequence are merged under the most common genes and DNA. The table for this sample lists under 800,000 distinct CDR3 sequences; 14% of them were counted only once. The ten top clones hold about 9.4% of the sample. Sequencing was carried out using blood. These receptors all come from a woman aged 18-29 years with Graves' hyperthyroidism.

This clonotype was detected a few times. The chain uses TRBV14 and TRBJ1-1; weak D call: TRBD1 (5 bases). The CDR3 is made up of 16 amino acids. Germline CDR1 and CDR2: SGHDN and FVKESK. The ends were cut back, 1 base at V and 0 bases at J, with 12 bases in the middle. The CDR3 sequence is CASSQGGREMNTEAFF. CDR3 sequence (DNA): TGTGCCAGCAGCCAAGGCGGCAGGGAGATGAACACTGAAGCTTTCTTT.

The gene calls are TRBV27 and TRBJ2-1; 9 bases map to TRBD2. After removal of 4 bases from V and 0 bases from J, the junction contained 19 bases not matched to a gene. Germline CDR1 reads MNHEY; CDR2 reads SMNVEV (reference sequence). This CDR3 comprises 21 residues. CDR3 residues: CASSSSSFSPSGTSSYNEQFF. The CDR3 nucleotides are TGTGCCAGCAGTTCATCTTCTTTTTCGCCTAGCGGGACCTCCTCCTACAATGAGCAGTTCTTC.

This sequence joins TRBV7-8 and TRBJ1-2; the D is unclear. V was shortened by 4 bases and J by 3 bases, with 15 bases between the two germline ends. CDR1 is SGHVS and CDR2 is FQNEAQ in the germline V gene. The CDR3 spans 15 residues. CDR3 protein: CASSSRSPGYYGYTF. In nucleotides, the CDR3 is TGTGCCAGCAGCTCAAGATCCCCGGGGTACTATGGCTACACCTTC.

This clonotype was seen a few times. This chain joins TRBV4-3 and TRBJ2-2; no clear D. This CDR3 comprises 14 residues. Germline-derived CDR1 and CDR2 are LGHNA and YSLEER. V lost 0 bases and J 6 bases, leaving 8 bases between the germline ends. The CDR3 nucleotides read TGCGCCAGCAGCCAAGAGGGTCAAGCCGGGGAGCTGTTTTTT. Its translation: CASSQEGQAGELFF.

This clonotype was recorded at least ten times. J is TRBJ2-2 and V is TRBV11-3; perhaps TRBD1 as D (6 bases). The V end was cut by 5 bases, the J end by 5 bases, with 12 bases between. The CDR3 length is 14 residues. Germline V CDR1 and CDR2: SGHNT, YENEEA. CDR3 region: CASSHSRGTGELFF. CDR3 coding DNA: TGTGCCAGCAGCCATAGTAGGGGGACCGGGGAGCTGTTTTTT.

Many counts were recorded for this clonotype. The chain combines TRBV7-6 with TRBJ2-1, with unresolved D. The CDR3 consists of 16 residues. Between the trimmed V and J ends, which lost 1 base and 4 bases, there was a span of 14 bases. Germline V gene lookup returns CDR1 SGHVS and CDR2 FNYEAQ. CDR3 residues: CASSLEALPRYNEQFF. The CDR3 nucleotides are TGTGCCAGCAGCTTAGAGGCTCTCCCTCGGTACAATGAGCAGTTCTTC.

This clonotype came up many times. The chain is built from TRBV7-9 and TRBJ2-1, with 9 bases matching TRBD2. The CDR3 is 16 amino acids. CDR1 and CDR2 (germline): SEHNR, FQNEAQ (reference sequence). V was clipped by 7 bases and J by 3 bases; unmatched bases: 10. The CDR3 reads CASIPGLARYYNEQFF. The CDR3 nucleotides read TGTGCCAGCATCCCCGGACTAGCGAGATACTACAATGAGCAGTTCTTC.

This clonotype was seen at least ten times. The rearrangement joins TRBV20-1 to TRBJ1-3, with D tentatively TRBD1 (6 bases). Germline V gives CDR1 DFQATT, CDR2 SNEGSKA (reference sequence). Trimming took off 3 bases at V and 7 bases at J, with 10 bases between the two ends. The CDR3 is 12 amino acids. The CDR3: CSARSRGNTIYF. CDR3 in DNA: TGCAGTGCTAGGAGCAGGGGCAACACCATATATTTT.

This clonotype was counted many times. The rearrangement uses TRBV20-1 and TRBJ1-1, with D hard to call. V was pared by 6 bases and J by 4 bases, with 12 bases between. CDR1 is DFQATT and CDR2 is SNEGSKA in the germline V gene (reference sequence). The CDR3 has 12 residues. In DNA form, the CDR3 reads TGCAGTGCCAAGGAGTCGAGCACTGAAGCTTTCTTT. Encoded protein: CSAKESSTEAFF.

This clonotype was seen only a few times. The gene calls are TRBV6-5 and TRBJ2-7; 10 bases align to TRBD2. Germline V gene data show CDR1 as MNHEY and CDR2 as SVGAGI. This CDR3 spans 15 amino acids. Trimming at V came to 1 base and at J to 2 bases, leaving 2 bases not matched to a gene. CDR3 in amino acids: CASSYFTSGTYEQYF. The DNA of the CDR3 is TGTGCCAGCAGTTACTTTACTAGCGGGACCTACGAGCAGTACTTC.

The chain couples TRBV12-3 or TRBV12-4 to TRBJ2-1, with D perhaps matching TRBD1 or TRBD2 (5 bases each). Trimming stripped 8 bases from V and 4 bases from J, with 12 bases between. CDR3 length: 13 amino acids. DNA of the CDR3: TGTGCCAGCCCGGGGCCCGCTTACAATGAGCAGTTCTTC. This translates into CASPGPAYNEQFF.

This clonotype showed up just a few times. V usage is TRBV24-1 and J usage is TRBJ2-3, with 9 bases lining up with TRBD2. Germline V gene data show CDR1 as KGHDR and CDR2 as SFDVKD. CDR3 length: 18 residues. Trimming cost V 7 bases and J 4 bases; bases outside gene matches: 17. The CDR3 protein is CATRPQVGGTSLPDTQYF. For the CDR3, the DNA is TGTGCCACCAGACCCCAGGTCGGAGGGACTAGCCTGCCAGATACGCAGTATTTT.

J is TRBJ1-5 and V is TRBV6-2 or TRBV6-3, with D perhaps TRBD1 (5 bases). The V and J ends lost 11 bases and 7 bases respectively, with 12 bases between them. CDR1 MNHEY and CDR2 SVGEGT come from the germline V gene. The CDR3 has 11 amino acids. CDR3 loop: CAGGQTQPQHF. In DNA, the CDR3 is TGTGCCGGAGGACAAACCCAGCCCCAGCATTTT.

V and J are TRBV29-1 and TRBJ1-2, with TRBD1 as a possible D gene (5 bases). Trimming took off 3 bases at V and 4 bases at J, with 9 bases between the two ends. The CDR3 has 12 amino acids. Germline V lookup: CDR1 SQVTM, CDR2 ANQGSEA. The CDR3, as DNA: TGCAGCGTTGAGTGGGACGTCTATGGCTACACCTTC. Protein sequence: CSVEWDVYGYTF.

This clonotype was seen at least ten times. This chain uses TRBV2 with TRBJ2-7; D perhaps matches TRBD1 (5 bases). The CDR3 loop spans 15 amino acids. V dropped 1 base and J dropped 0 bases, with 10 bases sitting between them. Germline V gives CDR1 SNHLY, CDR2 FYNNEI. DNA of the CDR3: TGTGCCAGCAGTGAAGGGGGCTGGACCTCCTACGAGCAGTACTTC. Encoded protein: CASSEGGWTSYEQYF.

This clonotype was seen at least ten times. This chain links TRBV5-1 with TRBJ2-3; tentative D call: TRBD2 (7 bases). CDR1 and CDR2 (germline): SGHRS, YFSETQ. The CDR3 extends over 17 amino acids. V shed 4 bases and J shed 3 bases, with 21 bases lying between them. The CDR3 DNA reads TGCGCCAGCAGCCCCAACAGGGCGGGAGTAGGTACAGATACGCAGTATTTT. Translating it yields CASSPNRAGVGTDTQYF.

This clonotype was counted many times. This chain uses TRBV7-6 with TRBJ1-4, with 7 bases fitting TRBD1. This CDR3 comprises 18 residues. The trim removed 5 bases at V and 0 bases at J, leaving 12 bases unmatched. The germline gives CDR1 SGHVS, CDR2 FNYEAQ. The CDR3 nucleotides read TGTGCCAGCAGCCAAACCACAGGGGTTGGAGCAACTAATGAAAAACTGTTTTTT. Protein sequence: CASSQTTGVGATNEKLFF. The entire variable domain, with the rest obtained from reference TRBV7-6 and TRBJ1-4, is as follows: GAGVSQSPRYKVTKRGQDVALRCDPISGHVSLYWYRQALGQGPEFLTYFNYEAQQDKSGLPNDRFSAERPEGSISTLTIQRTEQRDSAMYRCASSQTTGVGATNEKLFFGSGTQLSVL.

This clonotype was counted ten times or more. The CDR3 region is CASSTLDYEQYF. The CDR3 nucleotides are TGTGCCAGCAGCACCCTGGACTACGAGCAGTACTTC. The chain employs TRBV3-1 and TRBJ2-7; D remains unclear. The V end lost 5 bases, the J end lost 3 bases, and 8 bases lay between the germline ends. Germline V gene sequence: CDR1 LGHDT, CDR2 YNNKEL (reference sequence). This CDR3 comprises 12 residues.

This clonotype was counted at least ten times. V usage is TRBV5-5 and J usage is TRBJ1-2, with 9 bases that match TRBD1. V was pared by 4 bases and J by 11 bases, with 15 bases of the junction left unmatched. CDR1 and CDR2 from the germline V gene are SGHKS and YYEKEE (reference sequence). The CDR3 runs to 15 residues. The CDR3 protein is CASSHEPGQGSSYTF. The CDR3 DNA reads TGTGCCAGCAGCCACGAACCGGGACAGGGCTCATCATACACCTTC.

To note about this clonotype: A much larger clone lies one base from this, so it may be a read error. This chain links TRBV18 with TRBJ1-1; no firm D call. Germline V gene data show CDR1 as KGHSH and CDR2 as LQKENI. The CDR3 has 14 amino acids. This chain's CDR3 is CASSPRRDNTEAYF. The CDR3 DNA reads as TGTGCCAGCTCCCCTAGACGAGATAACACTGAAGCTTACTTT.